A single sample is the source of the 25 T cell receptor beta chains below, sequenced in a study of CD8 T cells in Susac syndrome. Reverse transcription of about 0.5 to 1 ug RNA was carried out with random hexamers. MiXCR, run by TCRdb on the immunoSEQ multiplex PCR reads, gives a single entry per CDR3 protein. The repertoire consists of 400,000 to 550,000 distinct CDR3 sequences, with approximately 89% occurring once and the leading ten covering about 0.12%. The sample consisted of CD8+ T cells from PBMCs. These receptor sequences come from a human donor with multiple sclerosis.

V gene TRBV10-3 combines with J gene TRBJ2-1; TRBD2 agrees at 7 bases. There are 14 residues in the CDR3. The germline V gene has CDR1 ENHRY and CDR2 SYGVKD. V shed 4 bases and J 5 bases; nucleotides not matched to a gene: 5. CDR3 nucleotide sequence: TGTGCCATCAGTGGACGGGGGGAAGACAATGAGCAGTTCTTC. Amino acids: CAISGRGEDNEQFF.

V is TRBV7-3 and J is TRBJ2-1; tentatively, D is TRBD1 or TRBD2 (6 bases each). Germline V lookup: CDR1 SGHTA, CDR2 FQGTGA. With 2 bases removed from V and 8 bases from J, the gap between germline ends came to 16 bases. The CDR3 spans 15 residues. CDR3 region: CASSLEGGLSDEQFF. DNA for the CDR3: TGTGCCAGCAGCTTAGAAGGGGGACTTTCAGATGAGCAGTTCTTC.

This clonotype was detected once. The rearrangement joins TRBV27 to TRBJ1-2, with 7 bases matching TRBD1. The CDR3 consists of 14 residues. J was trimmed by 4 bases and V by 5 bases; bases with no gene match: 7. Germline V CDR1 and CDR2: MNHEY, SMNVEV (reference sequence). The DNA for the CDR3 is TGTGCCAGCAGTACAAGGGGACAGAGCTATGGCTACACCTTC. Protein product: CASSTRGQSYGYTF.

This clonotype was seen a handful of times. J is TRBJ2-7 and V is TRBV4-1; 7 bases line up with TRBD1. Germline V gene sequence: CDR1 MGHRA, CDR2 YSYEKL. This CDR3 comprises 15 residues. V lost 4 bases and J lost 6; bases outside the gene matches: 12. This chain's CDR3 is CASSPVERQGPEQYF. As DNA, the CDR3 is TGCGCCAGCAGCCCCGTGGAGCGACAGGGACCCGAGCAGTACTTC.

The DNA of the CDR3 is TGCGCCAGCAGTCGAACGACAGACACTAACTATGGCTACACCTTC. Translated, it gives CASSRTTDTNYGYTF. The rearrangement uses TRBV23-1 and TRBJ1-2, with TRBD1 as a possible D gene (5 bases). Being an ORF, TRBV23-1 has a function that is uncertain. The V gene lost 4 bases and the J gene lost 0 bases, with 12 bases spanning the gap. There are 15 residues in the CDR3.

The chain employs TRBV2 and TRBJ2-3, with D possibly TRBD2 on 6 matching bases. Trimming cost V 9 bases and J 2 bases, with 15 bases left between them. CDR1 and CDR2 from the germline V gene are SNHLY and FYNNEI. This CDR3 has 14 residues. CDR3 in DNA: TGTGCCAGGAAGGAGGAGGGCCCCACAGATACGCAGTATTTT. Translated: CARKEEGPTDTQYF.

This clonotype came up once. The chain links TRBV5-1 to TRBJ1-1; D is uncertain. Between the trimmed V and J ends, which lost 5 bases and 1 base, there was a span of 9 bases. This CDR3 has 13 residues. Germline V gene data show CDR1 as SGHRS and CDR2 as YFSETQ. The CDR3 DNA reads TGCGCCAGCAGTTCCTTACCGAACACTGAAGCTTTCTTT. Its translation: CASSSLPNTEAFF.

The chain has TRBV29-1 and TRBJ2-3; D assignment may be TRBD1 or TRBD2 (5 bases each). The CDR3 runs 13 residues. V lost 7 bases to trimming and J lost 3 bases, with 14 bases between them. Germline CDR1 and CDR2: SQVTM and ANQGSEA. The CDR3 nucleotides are TGCAGCGCGTGGGGGTTTGGGACAGATACGCAGTATTTT. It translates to CSAWGFGTDTQYF.

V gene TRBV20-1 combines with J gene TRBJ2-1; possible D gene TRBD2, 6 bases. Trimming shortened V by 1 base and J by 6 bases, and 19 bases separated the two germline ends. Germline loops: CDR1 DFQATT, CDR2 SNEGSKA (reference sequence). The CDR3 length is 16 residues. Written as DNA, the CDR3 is TGCAGTGCTAGAGGCGTAGCGGAGGTCATTATCAATGAGCAGTTCTTC. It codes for CSARGVAEVIINEQFF.

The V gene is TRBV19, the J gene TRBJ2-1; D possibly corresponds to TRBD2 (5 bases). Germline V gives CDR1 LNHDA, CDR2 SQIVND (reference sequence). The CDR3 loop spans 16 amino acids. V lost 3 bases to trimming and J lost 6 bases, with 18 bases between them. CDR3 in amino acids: CASSILPAGAINEQFF. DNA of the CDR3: TGTGCCAGTAGTATCCTCCCTGCGGGTGCTATCAATGAGCAGTTCTTC.

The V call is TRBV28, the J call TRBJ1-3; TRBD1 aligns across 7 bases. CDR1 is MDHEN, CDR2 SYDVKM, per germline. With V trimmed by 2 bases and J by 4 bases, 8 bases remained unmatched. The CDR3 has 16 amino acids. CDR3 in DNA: TGTGCCAGCAGTTTAACTGACAGGGCGGTAGGAAACACCATATATTTT. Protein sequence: CASSLTDRAVGNTIYF.

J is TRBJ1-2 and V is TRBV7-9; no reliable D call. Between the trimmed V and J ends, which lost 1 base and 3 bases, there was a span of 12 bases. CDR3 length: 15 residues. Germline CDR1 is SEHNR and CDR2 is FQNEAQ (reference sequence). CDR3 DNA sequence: TGTGCCAGCAGCTTAGGGAGGGTTCGGGACTATGGCTACACCTTC. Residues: CASSLGRVRDYGYTF.

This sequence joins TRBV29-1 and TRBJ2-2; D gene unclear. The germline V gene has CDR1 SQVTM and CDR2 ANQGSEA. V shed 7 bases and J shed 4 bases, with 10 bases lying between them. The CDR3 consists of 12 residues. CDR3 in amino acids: CSADCPTGELFF. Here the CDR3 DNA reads TGCAGCGCCGATTGCCCCACCGGGGAGCTGTTTTTT.

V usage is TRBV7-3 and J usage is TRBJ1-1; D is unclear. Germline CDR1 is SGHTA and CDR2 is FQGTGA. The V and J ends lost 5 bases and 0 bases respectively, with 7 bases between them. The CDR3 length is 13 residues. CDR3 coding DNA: TGTGCCAGCAGCCATGAATTGAACACTGAAGCTTTCTTT. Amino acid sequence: CASSHELNTEAFF.

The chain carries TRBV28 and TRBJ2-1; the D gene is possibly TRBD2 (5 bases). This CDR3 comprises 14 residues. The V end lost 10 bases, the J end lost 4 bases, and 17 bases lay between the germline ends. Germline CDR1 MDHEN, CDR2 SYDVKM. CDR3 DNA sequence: TGTGCCACGGATTCCGGGATCTCATACAATGAGCAGTTCTTC. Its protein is CATDSGISYNEQFF.

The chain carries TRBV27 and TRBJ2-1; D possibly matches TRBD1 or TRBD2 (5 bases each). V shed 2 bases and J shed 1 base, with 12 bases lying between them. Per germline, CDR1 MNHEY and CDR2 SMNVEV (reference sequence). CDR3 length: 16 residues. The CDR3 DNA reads TGTGCCAGCAGTTTAGGGGGAAGTTTATCCTACAATGAGCAGTTCTTC. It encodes CASSLGGSLSYNEQFF.

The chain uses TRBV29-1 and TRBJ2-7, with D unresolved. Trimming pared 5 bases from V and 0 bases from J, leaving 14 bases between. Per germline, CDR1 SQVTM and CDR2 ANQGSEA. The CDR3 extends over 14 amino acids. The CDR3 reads CSVSPSRSSYEQYF. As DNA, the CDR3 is TGCAGCGTTTCCCCCTCCAGGAGCTCCTACGAGCAGTACTTC.

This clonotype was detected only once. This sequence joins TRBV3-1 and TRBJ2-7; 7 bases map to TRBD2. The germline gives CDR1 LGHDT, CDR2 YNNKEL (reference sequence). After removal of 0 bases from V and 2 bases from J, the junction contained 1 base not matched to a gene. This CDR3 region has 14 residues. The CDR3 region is CASSQETSPYEQYF. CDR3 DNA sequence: TGTGCCAGCAGCCAAGAGACTAGCCCCTACGAGCAGTACTTC.

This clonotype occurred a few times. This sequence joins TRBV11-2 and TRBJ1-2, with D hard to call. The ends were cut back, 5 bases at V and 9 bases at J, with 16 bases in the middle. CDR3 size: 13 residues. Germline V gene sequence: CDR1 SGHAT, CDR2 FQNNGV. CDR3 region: CASSHGQVSSYTF. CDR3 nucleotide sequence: TGTGCCAGCAGCCACGGCCAAGTGAGTAGCTACACCTTC.

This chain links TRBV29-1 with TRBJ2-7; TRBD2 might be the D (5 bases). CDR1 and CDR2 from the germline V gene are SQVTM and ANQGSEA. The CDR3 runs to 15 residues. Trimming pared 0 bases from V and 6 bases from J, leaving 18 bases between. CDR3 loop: CSVEDLRGTPSEQYF. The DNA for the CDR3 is TGCAGCGTTGAAGATCTTCGGGGAACACCGAGCGAGCAGTACTTC.

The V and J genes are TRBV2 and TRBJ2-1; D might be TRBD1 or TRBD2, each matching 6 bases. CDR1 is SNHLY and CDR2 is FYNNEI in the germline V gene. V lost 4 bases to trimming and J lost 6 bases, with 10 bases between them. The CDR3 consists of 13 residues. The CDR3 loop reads CASSVGGGNEQFF. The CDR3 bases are TGTGCCAGCAGTGTTGGAGGGGGCAATGAGCAGTTCTTC.

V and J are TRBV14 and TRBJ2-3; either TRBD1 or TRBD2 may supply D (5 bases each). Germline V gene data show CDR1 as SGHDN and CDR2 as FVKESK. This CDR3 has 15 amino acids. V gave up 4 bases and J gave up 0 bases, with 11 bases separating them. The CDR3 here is CASSLGTVSTDTQYF. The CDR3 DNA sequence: TGTGCCAGCAGCCTGGGGACGGTTAGCACAGATACGCAGTATTTT.

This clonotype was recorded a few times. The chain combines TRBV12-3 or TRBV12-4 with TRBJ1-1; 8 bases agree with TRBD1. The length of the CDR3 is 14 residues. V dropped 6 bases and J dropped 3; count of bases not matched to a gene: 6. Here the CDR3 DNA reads TGTGCCAGCAGCCAGACAGGGGAAGACACTGAAGCTTTCTTT. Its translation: CASSQTGEDTEAFF.

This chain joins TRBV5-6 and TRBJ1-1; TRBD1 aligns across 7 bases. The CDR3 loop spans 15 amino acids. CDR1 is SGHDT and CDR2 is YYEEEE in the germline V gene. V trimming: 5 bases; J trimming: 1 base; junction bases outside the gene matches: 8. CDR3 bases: TGTGCCAGCAGTTACCGACAGGGCCCGAACACTGAAGCTTTCTTT. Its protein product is CASSYRQGPNTEAFF.

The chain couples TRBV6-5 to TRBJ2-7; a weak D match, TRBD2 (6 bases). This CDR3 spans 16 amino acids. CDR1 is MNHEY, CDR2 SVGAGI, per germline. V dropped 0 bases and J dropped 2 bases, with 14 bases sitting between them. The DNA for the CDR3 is TGTGCCAGCAGTTACTCCCCGGAGGGTGGGGCCTACGAGCAGTACTTC. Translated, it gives CASSYSPEGGAYEQYF.